The clone carrying this T cell receptor (beta chain) was picked up one time. Its antigen remains unidentified. This may come from a read error, since a much larger clone is one base off. It was with previously described methods and listed TCR primers that bulk TCR libraries were made. TCRdb re-derived calls from the PCR reads in MiXCR, one entry per CDR3 protein. The table includes a few hundred thousand distinct CDR3 sequences, under 30% detected once. The sorting of naive CD8 T cells used the CD8+CD4-CCR7+CD45RA+ phenotype. The CDR3 loop spans 14 amino acids. Trimming removed 6 bases at V and 5 bases at J, with 17 bases between. Germline V gene data show CDR1 as SGDLS and CDR2 as YYNGEE. This sample is drawn from a study of molecular identifiers for immune sequencing clone quantification. Findings and limits, study-wide: Barcode sharing among identical TCR molecules could make large clones appear smaller. Among more than 850,000 naive cells, spiked Jurkat TCR RNA from a single cell was reportedly detectable.

This TCR came from a human donor in good health. Some libraries in this study had Jurkat cell RNA spiked in. J is TRBJ2-5 and V is TRBV9; D might be TRBD2 (6 bases). Sequenced input: naive CD8+ T cells from blood, with Jurkat cell RNA spiked in. Stated subset: FACS-sorted CD8+CD4-CCR7+CD45RA+ naive T cells. The CDR3 region is CASNRGPSAETQYF. The CDR3, as DNA: TGTGCCAGCAACCGCGGGCCTAGCGCCGAGACCCAGTACTTC.